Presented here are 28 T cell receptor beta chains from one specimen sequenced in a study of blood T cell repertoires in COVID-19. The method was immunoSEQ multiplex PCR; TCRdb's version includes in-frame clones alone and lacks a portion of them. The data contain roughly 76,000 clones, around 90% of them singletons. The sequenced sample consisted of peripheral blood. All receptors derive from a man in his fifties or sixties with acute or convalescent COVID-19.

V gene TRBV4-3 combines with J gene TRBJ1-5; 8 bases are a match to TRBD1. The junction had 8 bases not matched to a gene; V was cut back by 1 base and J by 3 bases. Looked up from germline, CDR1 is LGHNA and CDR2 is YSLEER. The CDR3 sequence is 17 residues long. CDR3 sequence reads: CASSQGMAGGNNQPQHF. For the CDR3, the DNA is TGCGCCAGCAGCCAAGGGATGGCAGGGGGCAACAATCAGCCCCAGCATTTT.

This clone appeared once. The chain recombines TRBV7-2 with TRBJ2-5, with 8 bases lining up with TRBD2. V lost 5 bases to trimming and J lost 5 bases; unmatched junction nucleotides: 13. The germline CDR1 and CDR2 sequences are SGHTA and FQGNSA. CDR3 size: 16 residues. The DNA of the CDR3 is TGTGCCAGCAGCCCCGGGTCACTAGCGGTATCGGAGACCCAGTACTTC. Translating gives CASSPGSLAVSETQYF.

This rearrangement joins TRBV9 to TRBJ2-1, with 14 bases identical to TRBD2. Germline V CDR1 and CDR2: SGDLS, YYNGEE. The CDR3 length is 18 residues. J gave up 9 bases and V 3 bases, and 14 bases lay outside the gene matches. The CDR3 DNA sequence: TGTGCCAGCAGCGCGATACTATCGGGACTAGCGGGAGAGGTTGAGCAGTTCTTC. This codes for CASSAILSGLAGEVEQFF.

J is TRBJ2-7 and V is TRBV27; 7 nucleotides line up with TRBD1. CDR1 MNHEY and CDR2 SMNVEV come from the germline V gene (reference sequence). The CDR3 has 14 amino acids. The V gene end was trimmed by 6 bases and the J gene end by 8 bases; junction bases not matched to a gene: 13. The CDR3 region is CASRPTGQVGKQYF. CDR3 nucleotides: TGTGCCAGCAGGCCCACCGGACAGGTGGGAAAGCAGTACTTC.

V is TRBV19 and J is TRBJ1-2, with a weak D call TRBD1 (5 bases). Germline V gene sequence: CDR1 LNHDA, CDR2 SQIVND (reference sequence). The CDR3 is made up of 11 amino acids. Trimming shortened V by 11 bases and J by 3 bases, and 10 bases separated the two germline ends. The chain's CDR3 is CALWGDYGYTF. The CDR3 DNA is TGTGCCCTCTGGGGCGACTATGGCTACACCTTC. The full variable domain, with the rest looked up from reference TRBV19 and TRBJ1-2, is DGGITQSPKYLFRKEGQNVTLSCEQNLNHDAMYWYRQDPGQGLRLIYYSQIVNDFQKGDIAEGYSVSREKKESFPLTVTSAQKNPTAFYLCALWGDYGYTFGSGTRLTVV.

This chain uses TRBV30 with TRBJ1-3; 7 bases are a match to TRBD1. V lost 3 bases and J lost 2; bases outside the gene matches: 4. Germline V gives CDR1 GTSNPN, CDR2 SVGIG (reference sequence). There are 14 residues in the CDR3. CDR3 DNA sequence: TGTGCCTGGAGCCCGACAGGGACTGGAAACACCATATATTTT. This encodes CAWSPTGTGNTIYF.

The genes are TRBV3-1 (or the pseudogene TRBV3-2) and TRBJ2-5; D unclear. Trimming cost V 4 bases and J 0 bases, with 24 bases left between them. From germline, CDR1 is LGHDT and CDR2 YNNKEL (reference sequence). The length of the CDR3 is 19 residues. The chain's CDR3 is CASSLFVWVYNRDQETQYF. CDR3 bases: TGTGCCAGCAGCCTGTTCGTGTGGGTATATAACAGAGACCAAGAGACCCAGTACTTC.

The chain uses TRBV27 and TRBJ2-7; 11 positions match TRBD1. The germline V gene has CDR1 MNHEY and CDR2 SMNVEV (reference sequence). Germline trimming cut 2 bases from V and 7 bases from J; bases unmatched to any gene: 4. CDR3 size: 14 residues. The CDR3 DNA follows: TGTGCCAGCAGTTTAGGACAGGGGGCTAGGGAGCAGTACTTC. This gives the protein CASSLGQGAREQYF.

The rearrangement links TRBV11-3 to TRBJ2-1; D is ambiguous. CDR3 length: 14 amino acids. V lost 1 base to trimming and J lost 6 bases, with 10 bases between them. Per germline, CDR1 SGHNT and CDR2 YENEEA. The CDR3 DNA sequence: TGTGCCAGCAGCTTAGCTAGTCTAGGCAATGAGCAGTTCTTC. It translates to CASSLASLGNEQFF.

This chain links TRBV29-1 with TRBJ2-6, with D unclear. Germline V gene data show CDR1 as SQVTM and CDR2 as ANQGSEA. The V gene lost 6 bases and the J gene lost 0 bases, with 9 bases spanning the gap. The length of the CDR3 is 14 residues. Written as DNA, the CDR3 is TGCAGCGTATTACAGTTCTCTGGGGCCAACGTCCTGACTTTC. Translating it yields CSVLQFSGANVLTF.

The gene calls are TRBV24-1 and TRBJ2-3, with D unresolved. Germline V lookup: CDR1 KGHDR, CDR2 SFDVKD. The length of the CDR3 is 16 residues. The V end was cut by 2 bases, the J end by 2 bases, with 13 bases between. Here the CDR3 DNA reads TGTGCCACCAGTGATTACAGAGCCCCTAACACAGATACGCAGTATTTT. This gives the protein CATSDYRAPNTDTQYF.

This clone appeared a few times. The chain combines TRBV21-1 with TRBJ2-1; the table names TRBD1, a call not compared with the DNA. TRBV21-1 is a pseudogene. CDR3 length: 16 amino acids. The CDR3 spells CASSDGQEEEDNEQFF. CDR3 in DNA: TGTGCCAGCAGCGACGGACAGGAGGAGGAAGACAATGAGCAGTTCTTC.

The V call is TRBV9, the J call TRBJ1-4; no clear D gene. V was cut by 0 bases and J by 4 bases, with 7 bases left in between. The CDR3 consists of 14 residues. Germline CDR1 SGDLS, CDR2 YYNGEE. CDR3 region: CASSVGPYNEKLFF. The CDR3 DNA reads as TGTGCCAGCAGCGTAGGGCCTTATAATGAAAAACTGTTTTTT.

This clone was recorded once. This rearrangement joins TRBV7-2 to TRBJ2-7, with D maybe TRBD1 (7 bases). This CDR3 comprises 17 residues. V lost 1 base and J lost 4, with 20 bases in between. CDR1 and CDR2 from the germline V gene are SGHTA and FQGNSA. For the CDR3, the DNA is TGTGCCAGCAGCTTAGTTCAAGGCGGGACAGAATTATACGAGCAGTACTTC. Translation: CASSLVQGGTELYEQYF.

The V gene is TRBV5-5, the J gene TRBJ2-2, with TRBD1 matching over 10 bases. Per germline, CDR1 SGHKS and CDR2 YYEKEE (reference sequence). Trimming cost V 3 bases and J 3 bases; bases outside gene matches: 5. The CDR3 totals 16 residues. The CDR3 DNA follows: TGTGCCAGCAGCTATGGGACAGGGGCCGACACCGGGGAGCTGTTTTTT. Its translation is CASSYGTGADTGELFF.

The CDR3 bases are TGTGCCAGCAGCCGGGAGGGACTAGGCAACTACGAGCAGTACTTC. Amino acids: CASSREGLGNYEQYF. This chain uses TRBV5-4 with TRBJ2-7, with 8 nucleotides matching TRBD2. After removal of 4 bases from V and 3 bases from J, the junction contained 9 bases not matched to a gene. Germline V CDR1 and CDR2: SGHNT, YYREEE (reference sequence). The CDR3 runs to 15 residues. Based on the CDR3 plus reference TRBV5-4 and TRBJ2-7, the full variable domain is ETGVTQSPTHLIKTRGQQVTLRCSSQSGHNTVSWYQQALGQGPQFIFQYYREEENGRGNFPPRFSGLQFPNYSSELNVNALELDDSALYLCASSREGLGNYEQYFGPGTRLTVT.

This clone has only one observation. In DNA, the CDR3 is TGTGCCAGCAGTTACTCCCCGACAGGGAGGACTGAAGCTTTCTTT. This sequence encodes CASSYSPTGRTEAFF. This rearrangement joins TRBV6-2 or TRBV6-3 to TRBJ1-1; 7 bases are shared with TRBD1. J was trimmed by 5 bases and V by 0 bases; bases with no gene match: 6. Germline V gene sequence: CDR1 MNHEY, CDR2 SVGEGT. The CDR3 is 15 residues long.

CDR3 amino acids: CASSPLPSSATNEKLFF. CDR3 bases: TGTGCCAGCAGTCCGCTCCCCTCATCGGCAACTAATGAAAAACTGTTTTTT. This rearrangement joins TRBV27 to TRBJ1-4; D is undetermined. Germline values: CDR1 MNHEY, CDR2 SMNVEV (reference sequence). This CDR3 comprises 17 residues. Trimming shortened V by 5 bases and J by 0 bases, and 16 bases separated the two germline ends.

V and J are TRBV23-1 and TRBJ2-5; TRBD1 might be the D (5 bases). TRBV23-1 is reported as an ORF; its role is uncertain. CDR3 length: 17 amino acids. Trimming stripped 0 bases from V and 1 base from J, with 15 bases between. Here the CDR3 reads CASSQSVGHPAQETQYF. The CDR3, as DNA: TGCGCCAGCAGTCAATCTGTCGGACACCCTGCCCAAGAGACCCAGTACTTC.

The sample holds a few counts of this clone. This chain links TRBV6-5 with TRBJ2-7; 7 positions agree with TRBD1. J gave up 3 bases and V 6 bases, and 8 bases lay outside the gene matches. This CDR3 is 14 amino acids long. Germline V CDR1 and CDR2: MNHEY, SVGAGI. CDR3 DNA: TGTGCCAGCAGATTTTCCCGGGACAGCTACGAGCAGTACGTC. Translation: CASRFSRDSYEQYV.

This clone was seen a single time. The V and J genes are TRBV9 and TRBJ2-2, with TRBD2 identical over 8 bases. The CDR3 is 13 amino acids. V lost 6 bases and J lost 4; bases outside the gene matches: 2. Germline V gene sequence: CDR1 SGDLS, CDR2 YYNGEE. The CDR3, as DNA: TGTGCCAGCACGCGGGGGGCCACCGGGGAGCTGTTTTTT. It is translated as CASTRGATGELFF.

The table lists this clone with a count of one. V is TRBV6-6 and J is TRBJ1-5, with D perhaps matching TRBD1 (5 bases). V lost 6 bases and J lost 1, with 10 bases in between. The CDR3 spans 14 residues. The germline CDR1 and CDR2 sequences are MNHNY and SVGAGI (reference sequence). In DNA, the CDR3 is TGTGCCAGCAGCTCACAGGTCAGCAATCAGCCCCAGCATTTT. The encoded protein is CASSSQVSNQPQHF.

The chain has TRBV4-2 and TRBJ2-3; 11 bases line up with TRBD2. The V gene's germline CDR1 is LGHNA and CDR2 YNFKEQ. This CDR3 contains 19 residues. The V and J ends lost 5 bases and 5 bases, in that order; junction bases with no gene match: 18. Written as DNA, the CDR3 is TGTGCCAGCAGCGGCAAAGTTTTAGCGGGAGGGACGAGTGTAGATACGCAGTATTTT. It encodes CASSGKVLAGGTSVDTQYF.

The CDR3, as DNA: TGTGCCAGCAGCTTAGGGCTAGCGGGCGTATCCGGGGAGCTGTTTTTT. It is translated as CASSLGLAGVSGELFF. The J gene is TRBJ2-2, the V gene TRBV11-2, with TRBD2 identical over 8 bases. This CDR3 contains 16 residues. Germline CDR1 is SGHAT and CDR2 is FQNNGV. With 1 base clipped from V and 6 bases from J, the junction kept 7 bases outside the gene matches.

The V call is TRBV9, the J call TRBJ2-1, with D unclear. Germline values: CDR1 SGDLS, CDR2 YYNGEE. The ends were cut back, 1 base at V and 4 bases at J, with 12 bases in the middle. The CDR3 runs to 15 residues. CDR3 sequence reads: CASSVTSGEYNEQFF. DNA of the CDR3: TGTGCCAGCAGCGTAACCTCAGGCGAGTACAATGAGCAGTTCTTC.

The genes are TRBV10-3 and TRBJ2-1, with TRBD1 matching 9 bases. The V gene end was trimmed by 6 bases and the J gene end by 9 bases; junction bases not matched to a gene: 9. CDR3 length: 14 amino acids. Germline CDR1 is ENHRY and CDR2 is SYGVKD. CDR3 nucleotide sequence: TGTGCCATCAGCACGGGACAGGGTGCGAGTGAGCAGTTCTTC. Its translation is CAISTGQGASEQFF.

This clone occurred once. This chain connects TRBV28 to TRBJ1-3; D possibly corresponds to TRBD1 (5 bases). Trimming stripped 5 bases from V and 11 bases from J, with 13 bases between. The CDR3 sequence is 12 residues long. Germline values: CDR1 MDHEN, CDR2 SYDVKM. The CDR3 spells CASSAPQGSIYF. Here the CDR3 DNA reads TGTGCCAGCAGTGCCCCTCAGGGATCCATATATTTT.

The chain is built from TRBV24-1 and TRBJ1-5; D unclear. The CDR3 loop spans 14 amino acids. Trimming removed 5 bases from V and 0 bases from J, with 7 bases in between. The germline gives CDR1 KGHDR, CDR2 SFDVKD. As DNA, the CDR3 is TGTGCCACCAGTGTTCAGAATAGCAATCAGCCCCAGCATTTT. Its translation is CATSVQNSNQPQHF.